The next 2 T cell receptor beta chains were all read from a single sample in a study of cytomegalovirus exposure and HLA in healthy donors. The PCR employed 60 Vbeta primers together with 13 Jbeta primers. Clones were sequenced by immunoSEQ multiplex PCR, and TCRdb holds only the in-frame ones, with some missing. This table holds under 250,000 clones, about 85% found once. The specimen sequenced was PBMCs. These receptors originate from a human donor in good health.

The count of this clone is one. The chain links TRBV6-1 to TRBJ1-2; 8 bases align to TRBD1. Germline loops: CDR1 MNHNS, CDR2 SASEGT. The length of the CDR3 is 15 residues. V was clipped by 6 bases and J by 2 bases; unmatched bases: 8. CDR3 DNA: TGTGCCAGCAGCCCTCGCGGACAGGGAAACTATGGCTACACCTTC. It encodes CASSPRGQGNYGYTF.

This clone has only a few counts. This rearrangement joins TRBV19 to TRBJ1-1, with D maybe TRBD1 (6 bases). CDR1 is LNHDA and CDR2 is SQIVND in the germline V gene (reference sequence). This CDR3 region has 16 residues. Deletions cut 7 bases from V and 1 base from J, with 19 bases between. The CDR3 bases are TGTGCCAGTAATCGGCAGGGGTTAATCAAGAACACTGAAGCTTTCTTT. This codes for CASNRQGLIKNTEAFF.